This T cell receptor (beta chain) was obtained from a study of cytomegalovirus exposure and HLA in healthy donors (dated by TCRdb to 2016 to 2017). Regarding the study in general: An earlier analysis of roughly 610 of the donors reported over 250 Gb of sequence data and about 120 million unique TCR beta sequences obtained from roughly 180 million T cells. Around 300 gigabases of sequencing data and approximately 85 million unique TCR sequences were included in an early release covering around 650 HLA-typed donors. Of the approximately 400 genotyped donors, approximately 83% fell in the genetic ancestry cluster associated with self-reported Caucasian donors. The aim of the study was to test whether cataloging public T cell receptors could identify signatures of past pathogen exposure. Using immunosequencing, the study profiled T cell repertoires from roughly 650 subjects and related those repertoires to cytomegalovirus serostatus. Along with the approximately 670-subject first cohort, a separate validation cohort of about 110 different subjects was used. To predict cytomegalovirus infection status, the study combined high-throughput TCR immunosequencing, statistical association of individual TCRs with disease status, and machine learning. A later analysis re-examined previously published TCR beta repertoires from 600 to 700 donors and added high-resolution HLA genotyping to investigate patterns of TCR occurrence. In the later analysis, no new phenotypic data were used to find candidate immune exposures; instead, reliance was placed on TCR beta sequences and their occurrence across donors. An earlier analysis of about 620 of the donors applied high-throughput TCR beta sequencing to assess whether each TCR beta V gene segment acted as functional or pseudogenic. Donor age, sex, ethnicity and CMV serostatus were collected together with the repertoire data. Genome-wide SNP genotypes for about three fifths of the roughly 670 donors were used in a later genetic analysis, which treated that subset as a discovery cohort. Every repertoire in the discovery cohort had been generated on one and the same sequencing platform. Both class I and class II loci were covered by HLA typing, at four-digit resolution. Typing coverage varied by locus: about 620-630 donors for A, B, C, DRB1 and DQB1; approximately 500 for DQA1; about 590 for DPA1; approximately 470 for DPB1. Roughly five DR-DQ haplotypes were treated as single units for association and clustering because of strong linkage in the cohort. Among roughly 370 genotyped donors of the cohort, an average of approximately 240,000 unique TCR beta nucleotide sequences were sequenced per donor, around 20% of them non-productive. Points the paper makes about the study in general: Compared with the 666-donor mean, donors in an Asian-associated ancestry cluster had fewer N-insertions in productive TCRs, according to a later genetic analysis. At a false discovery rate of 0.05, a later analysis linked 16,000 or so TCR beta sequences to specific HLA alleles. A later analysis reported that several top co-occurrence clusters appeared linked to parvovirus B19, influenza, CMV and Epstein-Barr virus. A total of 150 to 200 TCR beta chains were listed by the study as associated with cytomegalovirus. A later analysis found that most CMV-associated TCR beta chains appeared HLA-restricted, with HLA associations seemingly driven largely by CMV exposure. V-gene and J-gene trimming of TCR beta chains was associated with a missense DCLRE1C variant in a later genetic analysis, and the association was replicated in an independent cohort. A further reported finding was that TCR beta sequences accurately predicted the HLA-A and HLA-B alleles for most subjects in the first cohort. Assigning TCR associations to individual alleles was difficult when HLA alleles, especially DR and DQ, strongly co-occurred. Because HLA typing was missing for some donors at each locus, association tests included only the typed subset. A cluster of highly shared sequence variants was judged likely to be a technical artifact of the sequencing pipeline. Three of the identified cytomegalovirus-associated TCR beta chains were confirmed in vitro to be specific for cytomegalovirus antigens. According to a later analysis, TCR association rates differed among HLA loci, with DRB1 alleles showing the most associated TCRs and HLA-C alleles showing the fewest. Linkage disequilibrium might explain the correlated functional status among segregating V segments, but an unknown experimental factor could not be excluded. In this cohort, only TCR beta chains were sequenced, and detectable features were limited by the absence of alpha or paired-chain data. In an earlier analysis of some 500 of the donors, most TCR beta V segments appeared in productive rearrangements about 87% or about 30% of the time, broadly matching IMGT annotations. A later analysis found that HLA-associated TCR beta chains were more clonally expanded and had lower generation probabilities than equally common non-associated chains. For the cohort, immune exposure information was limited to CMV serostatus. Because counts were too low, about 18 rarely observed V segments, including chromosome 9 orphons, were excluded from the earlier analysis of roughly 580 of the donors. Sequencing depth was assumed to be roughly uniform across donors in the presence/absence analyses, though that assumption may not hold. It was suggested by the authors that the approach could potentially be generalized to other disease states and immunological phenotypes. Across donors, most TCR sequences were observed very rarely, whereas some public TCRs were present in many individuals. Cytomegalovirus status was reported to be diagnosed by the classifier with high specificity and sensitivity in both the original and validation cohorts.

Concerning this clone: The antigen this receptor binds is unknown.

The cohort comprised some 680 healthy bone marrow donors. Cohort members were all nominally healthy when sampled, although unrecorded immune exposures were likely present. The donor tested CMV seropositive and was one of the 289 seropositive cohort members. A peripheral blood sample was collected from each donor, and TCR beta sequencing was performed on peripheral blood mononuclear cells. Genomic DNA was extracted from the blood cell samples with the Qiagen DNeasy Blood Extraction Kit. The method behind the library was the immunoSEQ multiplex PCR assay. For the multiplex PCR, a mixture combining 60 forward primers for TCR Vbeta segments and 13 reverse primers for TCR Jbeta segments was used. A multiplex PCR assay on genomic DNA amplified the CDR3 region of rearranged TCR beta genes. The Illumina HiSeq System was used to sequence the amplified TCR beta libraries as 87-base-pair reads. In the original analysis: Across the 500 to 700 repertoires, a later analysis counted 80 million or so unique TCR beta chains, around 11 million of which were shared by at least two donors. To remove PCR and sequencing errors, raw reads were error-corrected and collapsed into unique sequences using a nearest-neighbor algorithm that merged closely related sequences. CDR3 sequences were aligned to IMGT reference sequences to assign V, D and J gene segments. For a sequence to be retained, at least a six-nucleotide match to both a V gene segment and a J gene segment was required. Rearrangements were classified as productive when the CDR3 lacked stop codons and remained in frame with V and J, and all other rearrangements were classified as non-productive. CDR3 was defined by IMGT convention, running from the second conserved V-encoded cysteine to the conserved J-encoded phenylalanine. The earlier analysis of about 590 of the donors excluded sequences that lacked an unambiguous match to a single V gene segment. An earlier analysis of fewer than 750 of the donors classified V segments as functional when productive rearrangements were above 56.7% and as segregating when the standard deviation between donors was above 5%. A statistical classification framework was built to diagnose cytomegalovirus status from the catalog of TCR beta chain sequences. V and J gene assignment, in a later analysis, came from comparing TCR nucleotide sequences with IMGT/GENE-DB human TR gene sequences. The TCRdist pipeline was used in a later analysis to assign CDR3 sequences and most-parsimonious VDJ recombination scenarios. In a later analysis, each TCR beta chain was defined by its CDR3 amino acid sequence together with its V-gene family, and reads lacking a unique V-gene family were excluded. To address suspected cross-contamination and a sequencing artifact, a later analysis removed 592 highly shared, low-generation-probability nucleotide sequences. In a later analysis, a clonal expansion index was calculated for each public chain from normalized within-repertoire ranks of inferred template counts. In a later analysis, generation probabilities were computed using a VDJ recombination model fitted to out-of-frame rearrangements, and the results were checked against IGoR. In a later analysis, hypergeometric tests were used to score TCR-TCR, TCR-HLA and TCR-CMV co-occurrence, with a repertoire-size bias correction applied to TCR pairs. A later analysis estimated false discovery rates by permuting HLA or CMV assignments 20 times. In a later analysis, co-occurring TCRs were grouped with DBSCAN, and TCRdist sequence similarity was added when clustering was performed within HLA-allele-positive subsets. Co-occurrence clustering excluded repertoires with fewer than 30,000 or more than 120,000 public chains, plus five with anomalous nucleotide sharing. Here the immuneACCESS table is served through TCRdb, limited to in-frame sequences with V and J called. Missing clones are a known gap in these copies; in checked studies unresolved V genes cover under half, and the rest lacks a known reason. That table gives V, J and clone size, and the DNA gave D and trimming. The table for this sample records approximately 210,000 clones. The ten largest account for around 0.95% of the sample.

Sequencing input: PBMCs. This sequence originates from a woman aged 25-40 years in good health and CMV-seropositive.

In nucleotides, the sequence is TGTGCCAGCAGCTTTTACTCTGGGGCCAACGTCCTGACTTTC. It codes for CASSFYSGANVLTF. The sequence links TRBV13 to TRBJ2-6; no D segment can be confidently identified. V and J lose 3 bases and 0 bases, and a span of 3 bases separates them. Measured from the cysteine to the phenylalanine, the CDR3 is 14 residues long. The DNA shown is the 42-base CDR3, in frame from base 1. As encoded in the germline V gene (reference sequence), CDR1 is PRHDT while CDR2 is FYEKMQ.